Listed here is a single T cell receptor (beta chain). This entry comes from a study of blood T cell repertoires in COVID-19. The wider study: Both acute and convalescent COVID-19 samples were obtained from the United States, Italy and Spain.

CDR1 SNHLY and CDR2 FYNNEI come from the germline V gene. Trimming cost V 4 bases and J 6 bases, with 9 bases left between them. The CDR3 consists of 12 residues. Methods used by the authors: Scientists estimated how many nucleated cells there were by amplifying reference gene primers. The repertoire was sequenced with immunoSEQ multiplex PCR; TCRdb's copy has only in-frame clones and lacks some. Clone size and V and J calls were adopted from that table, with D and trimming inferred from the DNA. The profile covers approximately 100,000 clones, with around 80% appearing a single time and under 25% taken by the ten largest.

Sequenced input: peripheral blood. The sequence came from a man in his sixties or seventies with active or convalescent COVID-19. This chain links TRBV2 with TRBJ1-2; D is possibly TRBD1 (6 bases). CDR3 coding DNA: TGTGCCAGCAGTGGTAACAGGGATGGCTACACCTTC. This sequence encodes CASSGNRDGYTF.